This is a list of T cell receptor beta chains from one sample in a study of T cells in Graves' hyperthyroidism and ophthalmopathy. TCRdb passed the multiplex PCR reads through MiXCR, listing each CDR3 protein once. This table holds hundreds of thousands of distinct CDR3 sequences, 13% to 15% found once. Source material: blood. The receptors here all came from a woman in her fifties or sixties with Graves' ophthalmopathy. Each CDR3 is given with its conserved first and last residue. A D gene is named only where the DNA matches it firmly. The size entry is marked missing in some rows and otherwise reads once, few, many or a size class.

j_call: TRBJ1-1
v_call: TRBV12-5
clone_size: NA
d_call: NA
cdr3_nt: TGTGCTAGTGGTTTGTCGTCGGCGAACACTGAAGCTTTCTTT
cdr3_aa: CASGLSSANTEAFF

j_call: TRBJ2-2
v_call: TRBV5-1
clone_size: few
d_call: TRBD2
cdr3_nt: TGCGCCAGCAGCTTGAAAGAAGCTAGCGGGAGGGCCCGAACCGGGGAGCTGTTTTTT
cdr3_aa: CASSLKEASGRARTGELFF

j_call: TRBJ1-5
v_call: TRBV19
clone_size: NA
d_call: NA
cdr3_nt: TGTGCCAGTAGTATTAAGGTTTATCAGCCCCAGCATTTT
cdr3_aa: CASSIKVYQPQHF

j_call: TRBJ2-3
v_call: TRBV12-3/TRBV12-4
clone_size: many
d_call: NA
cdr3_nt: TGTGCCAGCAGCCCCGGGACCGGCACAGATACGCAGTATTTT
cdr3_aa: CASSPGTGTDTQYF

j_call: TRBJ1-1
v_call: TRBV28
clone_size: many
d_call: NA
cdr3_nt: TGTGCCAGCACCCTAAGCACTGAAGCTTTCTTT
cdr3_aa: CASTLSTEAFF

j_call: TRBJ2-1
v_call: TRBV6-6
clone_size: NA
d_call: TRBD2
cdr3_nt: TGTGCCAGCAGTTACTCTCTTGGGGGGGATGAGCAGTTCTTC
cdr3_aa: CASSYSLGGDEQFF

j_call: TRBJ2-1
v_call: TRBV28
clone_size: many
d_call: TRBD2
cdr3_nt: TGTGCCAGCAGTTTAGGACTAGCGTTATACAATGAGCAGTTCTTC
cdr3_aa: CASSLGLALYNEQFF

j_call: TRBJ2-3
v_call: TRBV29-1
clone_size: many
d_call: NA
cdr3_nt: TGCAGCGTTGAAGCGGGGAGACGGCTGAGCGCAGATACGCAGTATTTT
cdr3_aa: CSVEAGRRLSADTQYF

j_call: TRBJ2-7
v_call: TRBV20-1
clone_size: many
d_call: NA
cdr3_nt: TGCAGTGCTAGAGATCCCCTAACCCCGGACGAGCAGTACTTC
cdr3_aa: CSARDPLTPDEQYF

j_call: TRBJ2-5
v_call: TRBV12-3/TRBV12-4
clone_size: many
d_call: NA
cdr3_nt: TGTGCCAGCAGGAGATCGTCAGAGACCCAGTACTTC
cdr3_aa: CASRRSSETQYF

j_call: TRBJ2-7
v_call: TRBV4-1
clone_size: few
d_call: TRBD2
cdr3_nt: TGCGCCAGCAGCCAACCAAGACTAGCGGGGGGCTACGAGCAGTACTTC
cdr3_aa: CASSQPRLAGGYEQYF

j_call: TRBJ2-7
v_call: TRBV29-1
clone_size: many
d_call: NA
cdr3_nt: TGCAGCGTTGGAAAGCAGTTGTCGGGTGAGCAGTACTTC
cdr3_aa: CSVGKQLSGEQYF

j_call: TRBJ2-1
v_call: TRBV12-3/TRBV12-4
clone_size: NA
d_call: NA
cdr3_nt: TGTGCCAGCAATGAGATCGCGGGGATCTTGAATGAGCAGTTCTTC
cdr3_aa: CASNEIAGILNEQFF

j_call: TRBJ2-3
v_call: TRBV5-1
clone_size: few
d_call: TRBD2
cdr3_nt: TGCGCCAGCAGCACACTACAACTGGTAGCGGGAACAGATACGCAGTATTTT
cdr3_aa: CASSTLQLVAGTDTQYF

j_call: TRBJ2-5
v_call: TRBV7-2
clone_size: NA
d_call: NA
cdr3_nt: TGTGCCAGCAGCTTAGATCTGGGCATCCAGCGGACCCAGTACTTC
cdr3_aa: CASSLDLGIQRTQYF

j_call: TRBJ1-6
v_call: TRBV19
clone_size: NA
d_call: NA
cdr3_nt: TGTGCCAGTCGACCGGACGGGTCCTATAATTCACCCCTCCACTTT
cdr3_aa: CASRPDGSYNSPLHF

j_call: TRBJ2-1
v_call: TRBV7-3
clone_size: many
d_call: NA
cdr3_nt: TGTGCCAGCAGCTTAGCGGGGGCCCCACCCAATGAGCAGTTCTTC
cdr3_aa: CASSLAGAPPNEQFF

j_call: TRBJ2-7
v_call: TRBV20-1
clone_size: NA
d_call: NA
cdr3_nt: TGCAGTGCTAGACAGGGCTCCCTCTACGAGCAGTACTTC
cdr3_aa: CSARQGSLYEQYF

j_call: TRBJ2-3
v_call: TRBV5-1
clone_size: many
d_call: NA
cdr3_nt: TGCGCCAGTGGTAATCCCGGGACTTACACAGATACGCAGTATTTT
cdr3_aa: CASGNPGTYTDTQYF

j_call: TRBJ2-1
v_call: TRBV5-1
clone_size: many
d_call: NA
cdr3_nt: TGCGCCAGCATCGAGGCCAAGAACAATGAGCAGTTCTTC
cdr3_aa: CASIEAKNNEQFF

j_call: TRBJ2-3
v_call: TRBV5-1
clone_size: many
d_call: NA
cdr3_nt: TGCGCCAGCAGCTTGGTACCCCAAGGGGGTGCAGATACGCAGTATTTT
cdr3_aa: CASSLVPQGGADTQYF

j_call: TRBJ2-1
v_call: TRBV28
clone_size: many
d_call: NA
cdr3_nt: TGTGCCAGCAGAGGTAGCGGTTACAATGAGCAGTTCTTC
cdr3_aa: CASRGSGYNEQFF

j_call: TRBJ1-5
v_call: TRBV20-1
clone_size: NA
d_call: NA
cdr3_nt: TGCAGTGCTAGAGATCTCGGGGGGCTGGGCAATCAGCCCCAGCATTTT
cdr3_aa: CSARDLGGLGNQPQHF

j_call: TRBJ1-1
v_call: TRBV7-6
clone_size: many
d_call: NA
cdr3_nt: TGTGCCAGCAGCTTAATCGTGGATCTGAACACTGAAGCTTTCTTT
cdr3_aa: CASSLIVDLNTEAFF

j_call: TRBJ2-5
v_call: TRBV5-4
clone_size: many
d_call: NA
cdr3_nt: TGTGCCAGCAGCTTAGGTCGTGGGAGAGAGACCCAGTACTTC
cdr3_aa: CASSLGRGRETQYF

j_call: TRBJ1-6
v_call: TRBV27
clone_size: NA
d_call: NA
cdr3_nt: TGTGCCAGCAGAGGGGGATCCAATTCACCCCTCCACTTT
cdr3_aa: CASRGGSNSPLHF

j_call: TRBJ2-1
v_call: TRBV14
clone_size: few
d_call: NA
cdr3_nt: TGTGCCAGCAGCCCCCGCGGTGGCGGAGAGCAGTTCTTC
cdr3_aa: CASSPRGGGEQFF

j_call: TRBJ2-1
v_call: TRBV7-6
clone_size: NA
d_call: TRBD2
cdr3_nt: TGTGCCAGCAGCATCGGGGCGGGAGGGCCCTCGGGAAATGAGCAGTTCTTC
cdr3_aa: CASSIGAGGPSGNEQFF

j_call: TRBJ2-1
v_call: TRBV7-9
clone_size: few
d_call: NA
cdr3_nt: TGTGCCAGCAGCCGACAGGAGGGAGAAAGGAACAATGAGCAGTTCTTC
cdr3_aa: CASSRQEGERNNEQFF

j_call: TRBJ2-2
v_call: TRBV3-1
clone_size: many
d_call: NA
cdr3_nt: TGTGCCAGCAGCTCAGGGATGGGGACAAACACCGGGGAGCTGTTTTTT
cdr3_aa: CASSSGMGTNTGELFF

j_call: TRBJ2-1
v_call: TRBV10-3
clone_size: NA
d_call: TRBD1
cdr3_nt: TGTGCCATCAGTAGGGACAGGGCGGACAATGAGCAGTTCTTC
cdr3_aa: CAISRDRADNEQFF

j_call: TRBJ2-1
v_call: TRBV12-3/TRBV12-4
clone_size: many
d_call: NA
cdr3_nt: TGTGCCAGCAGTTTAGTTGGTCGGGAGCAGTTCTTC
cdr3_aa: CASSLVGREQFF

j_call: TRBJ2-1
v_call: TRBV7-8
clone_size: many
d_call: NA
cdr3_nt: TGTGCCAGCAGCCGAGGGTCCGTCCCAGGTGAGCAGTTCTTC
cdr3_aa: CASSRGSVPGEQFF

j_call: TRBJ1-2
v_call: TRBV7-2
clone_size: NA
d_call: NA
cdr3_nt: TGTGCCAGCAGCTTTGGGGTGGAGTATGGCTACACCTTC
cdr3_aa: CASSFGVEYGYTF

j_call: TRBJ2-7
v_call: TRBV5-1
clone_size: few
d_call: NA
cdr3_nt: TGCGCCAGCAGCTGGGACTTTTACGAGCAGTACTTC
cdr3_aa: CASSWDFYEQYF

j_call: TRBJ2-1
v_call: TRBV5-1
clone_size: few
d_call: TRBD2
cdr3_nt: TGCGCCAGCAGCTATCAACTAGCGGGAGGACACAATGAGCAGTTCTTC
cdr3_aa: CASSYQLAGGHNEQFF

j_call: TRBJ2-3
v_call: TRBV19
clone_size: few
d_call: TRBD2
cdr3_nt: TGTGCCAGTAGTATGACTAGCACTAGCACAGATACGCAGTATTTT
cdr3_aa: CASSMTSTSTDTQYF

j_call: TRBJ2-1
v_call: TRBV20-1
clone_size: NA
d_call: TRBD2
cdr3_nt: TGCAGTGCACCTCCCCCACTAGCGGGCGTTTATGATGAGCAGTTCTTC
cdr3_aa: CSAPPPLAGVYDEQFF

j_call: TRBJ1-1
v_call: TRBV28
clone_size: many
d_call: NA
cdr3_nt: TGTGCCAGCAGCTCTAACAGGGAGGCTTTCTTT
cdr3_aa: CASSSNREAFF